These 26 T cell receptor beta chains were all obtained from the same sample, sequenced in a study of control samples from healthy donors and cancer patients (dated by TCRdb to about 2020). The library was produced with the immunoSEQ multiplex PCR assay. The clones in this table, taken by TCRdb from immuneACCESS, are in-frame only. Not every clone is retained; where verified, under half of the shortfall comes from an unresolved V gene, and the cause of the rest is unknown. The table for this sample lists around 150,000 clones; approximately 91% of them were counted only once. The ten largest account for more than 4% of the sample. Sequenced: blood. The source of these receptors is a man aged 25-45 years in good health.

The chain carries TRBV7-2 and TRBJ2-3; no firm D call. CDR1 is SGHTA, CDR2 FQGNSA, per germline. The CDR3 length is 13 residues. Trimming stripped 6 bases from V and 6 bases from J, with 13 bases between. In nucleotides, the CDR3 is TGTGCCAGCAGTTCAGACGGTCCCGATACGCAGTATTTT. Protein: CASSSDGPDTQYF.

The chain combines TRBV7-2 with TRBJ2-5, with unresolved D. V lost 2 bases, J lost 5 bases, and 3 bases lay in between. The V gene's germline CDR1 is SGHTA and CDR2 FQGNSA. The CDR3 is made up of 11 amino acids. The chain's CDR3 is CASSLTETQYF. As DNA, the CDR3 is TGTGCCAGCAGCTTAACGGAGACCCAGTACTTC.

This sequence joins TRBV5-1 and TRBJ1-1; the match to TRBD1 covers 11 bases. The CDR3 consists of 16 residues. Germline CDR1 is SGHRS and CDR2 is YFSETQ. The trim removed 1 base at V and 3 bases at J, leaving 5 bases unmatched. CDR3 coding DNA: TGCGCCAGCAGCTTGCGGGGACAGGGGGGTGACACTGAAGCTTTCTTT. Translation: CASSLRGQGGDTEAFF.

The V gene is TRBV10-3, the J gene TRBJ1-4; D possibly corresponds to TRBD1 (5 bases). The CDR3 is made up of 13 amino acids. Trimming left V 7 bases short and J 7 bases short, with 13 bases between. Germline lookup yields CDR1 ENHRY and CDR2 SYGVKD. The DNA of the CDR3 is TGTGCCATCAAACGGGGGGAGAGTGAAAAACTGTTTTTT. Translating it yields CAIKRGESEKLFF.

For the CDR3, the DNA is TGTGCCCGTCGGACGGCATTTTGTGAAAAACTGTTTTTT. Translated, it gives CARRTAFCEKLFF. V and J are TRBV21-1 and TRBJ1-4. TRBV21-1 is deemed a pseudogene. This CDR3 is 13 amino acids long.

The chain employs TRBV4-3 and TRBJ1-2; D gene uncertain. The CDR3 is 16 amino acids. Per the germline V gene, CDR1 is LGHNA and CDR2 is YSLEER. Trimming pared 4 bases from V and 4 bases from J, leaving 19 bases between. The CDR3 region is CASSRSRQTPVYGYTF. The CDR3, as DNA: TGCGCCAGCAGCCGGTCTCGGCAGACTCCTGTCTATGGCTACACCTTC.

The V and J genes are TRBV6-1 and TRBJ1-5; D unclear. The CDR3 totals 13 residues. Germline loops: CDR1 MNHNS, CDR2 SASEGT. The V end was cut by 1 base, the J end by 6 bases, with 7 bases between. The CDR3 DNA sequence: TGTGCCAGCAGTGAAGGGAGGGCTCAGCCCCAGCATTTT. Its translation: CASSEGRAQPQHF.

This clone was counted a single time. This chain links TRBV16 with TRBJ1-1; D perhaps matches TRBD1 (6 bases). This CDR3 comprises 15 residues. The V end lost 10 bases, the J end lost 0 bases, and 18 bases lay between the germline ends. The germline gives CDR1 KGHSY, CDR2 FQNENV. The CDR3 is CATRGGGSMNTEAFF. The CDR3 nucleotides read TGTGCCACCCGAGGTGGGGGCAGCATGAACACTGAAGCTTTCTTT. Based on the CDR3 plus reference TRBV16 and TRBJ1-1, the full variable domain is GEEVAQTPKHLVRGEGQKAKLYCAPIKGHSYVFWYQQVLKNEFKFLISFQNENVFDETGMPKERFSAKCLPNSPCSLEIQATKLEDSAVYFCATRGGGSMNTEAFFGQGTRLTVV.

The rearrangement links TRBV7-3 to TRBJ2-6; D unclear. The CDR3 loop spans 14 amino acids. Germline CDR1 is SGHTA and CDR2 is FQGTGA. V was pared by 2 bases and J by 0 bases, with 2 bases between. The CDR3 DNA follows: TGTGCCAGCAGCTTAGGCTCTGGGGCCAACGTCCTGACTTTC. This translates into CASSLGSGANVLTF.

This clone was recorded only once. The CDR3 is CASSTMPDRFYTGELFF. CDR3 coding DNA: TGTGCCAGCAGCACCATGCCGGACAGGTTCTACACCGGGGAGCTGTTTTTT. J is TRBJ2-2 and V is TRBV7-2; 7 nucleotides align to TRBD1. Germline lookup yields CDR1 SGHTA and CDR2 FQGNSA. The CDR3 contains 17 residues. J lost 3 bases, V lost 5 bases, and 12 bases had no gene match.

This clone was recorded a few times. The gene calls are TRBV5-1 and TRBJ2-3, with 15 bases that match TRBD2. V was clipped by 4 bases and J by 5 bases; unmatched bases: 11. Germline-derived CDR1 and CDR2 are SGHRS and YFSETQ. This CDR3 contains 18 residues. CDR3 sequence reads: CASSTGLAGGTRGDTQYF. The CDR3 bases are TGCGCCAGCAGCACCGGACTAGCGGGAGGGACGAGGGGAGATACGCAGTATTTT.

This chain joins TRBV18 and TRBJ2-1; TRBD1 matches at 9 bases. The germline V gene has CDR1 KGHSH and CDR2 LQKENI. Germline trimming cut 0 bases from V and 8 bases from J; bases unmatched to any gene: 8. This CDR3 has 16 residues. For the CDR3, the DNA is TGTGCCAGCTCACCACCGGACAGGGGCTCGGGGGATGAGCAGTTCTTC. Its protein product is CASSPPDRGSGDEQFF.

This chain uses TRBV5-1 with TRBJ1-2, with D perhaps TRBD1 (6 bases). Germline V gives CDR1 SGHRS, CDR2 YFSETQ. This CDR3 spans 15 amino acids. Trimming took 6 bases from V and 3 from J, leaving 18 bases between them. The CDR3 region has the DNA TGCGCCAGCATCACTTTCCCAGGGGCTCACTATGGCTACACCTTC. Its translation is CASITFPGAHYGYTF.

The chain carries TRBV3-1 (or the pseudogene TRBV3-2) and TRBJ2-7, with TRBD1 matching 8 bases. The CDR3 runs to 16 residues. The germline V gene has CDR1 LGHDT and CDR2 YNNKEL (reference sequence). After removal of 6 bases from V and 2 bases from J, the junction contained 12 bases not matched to a gene. The CDR3 protein is CASRPQPGQDPYEQYF. The CDR3 nucleotides read TGTGCCAGCAGACCTCAACCGGGACAGGATCCCTACGAGCAGTACTTC.

The gene calls are TRBV7-3 and TRBJ2-5; TRBD2 matches at 13 bases. The junction had 6 bases not matched to a gene; V was cut back by 5 bases and J by 3 bases. This CDR3 region has 16 residues. Germline CDR1 is SGHTA and CDR2 is FQGTGA. The CDR3 nucleotides read TGTGCCAGCAGCCGCACAGGACTAGCGGGGGAAGAGACCCAGTACTTC. This sequence encodes CASSRTGLAGEETQYF.

This clone was counted only a few times. J is TRBJ1-3 and V is TRBV19; D is ambiguous. With 8 bases removed from V and 0 bases from J, the gap between germline ends came to 11 bases. Germline CDR1 is LNHDA and CDR2 is SQIVND (reference sequence). This CDR3 contains 14 residues. In DNA, the CDR3 is TGTGCCAGTTCTCTTGCTACCTCTGGAAACACCATATATTTT. This encodes CASSLATSGNTIYF.

This chain links TRBV4-1 with TRBJ2-5, with a tentative D call TRBD2 (5 bases). Between the trimmed V and J ends, which lost 4 bases and 5 bases, there was a span of 11 bases. This CDR3 has 13 residues. Germline loops: CDR1 MGHRA, CDR2 YSYEKL. For the CDR3, the DNA is TGCGCCAGCAGCCGGGAGTGGTGGGAGACCCAGTACTTC. It is translated as CASSREWWETQYF.

Comments on this clone: This sample also contains other DNA sequences that code for the same CDR3. The chain links TRBV11-2 to TRBJ1-2; D gene unclear. CDR1 is SGHAT, CDR2 FQNNGV, per germline. Trimming left V 0 bases short and J 5 bases short, with 7 bases between. This CDR3 is 13 amino acids long. The CDR3: CASSLDLGYGYTF. CDR3 nucleotide sequence: TGTGCCAGCAGCTTAGATTTAGGGTATGGCTACACCTTC.

DNA for the CDR3: TGCGCCAGCAGCTCCGGGACCCACAATGAGCAGTTCTTC. The encoded protein is CASSSGTHNEQFF. The chain uses TRBV5-1 and TRBJ2-1; D is perhaps TRBD1 or TRBD2 (5 bases each). CDR3 size: 13 residues. Germline values: CDR1 SGHRS, CDR2 YFSETQ. V shed 3 bases and J shed 5 bases, with 9 bases lying between them.

The chain combines TRBV6-4 with TRBJ2-3; D is uncertain. V was shortened by 3 bases and J by 0 bases, with 7 bases between the two germline ends. The V gene's germline CDR1 is MRHNA and CDR2 SNTAGT. The CDR3 consists of 14 residues. CDR3 residues: CASSERASTDTQYF. CDR3 DNA: TGTGCCAGCAGTGAAAGGGCCAGCACAGATACGCAGTATTTT.

The genes are TRBV13 and TRBJ2-5, with 11 bases that match TRBD1. The V and J ends lost 3 bases and 0 bases, in that order; junction bases with no gene match: 3. Germline lookup yields CDR1 PRHDT and CDR2 FYEKMQ (reference sequence). The CDR3 is made up of 16 amino acids. The CDR3 spells CASSFRTGGYQETQYF. In nucleotides, the CDR3 is TGTGCCAGCAGCTTTAGGACAGGGGGCTACCAAGAGACCCAGTACTTC.

The chain links TRBV7-3 to TRBJ2-2; no reliable D call. Trimming shortened V by 0 bases and J by 6 bases, and 5 bases separated the two germline ends. Germline assignment: CDR1 SGHTA and CDR2 FQGTGA. The CDR3 contains 13 residues. The CDR3 loop is CASSLTSPGELFF. The CDR3 DNA reads as TGTGCCAGCAGCTTAACTAGCCCCGGGGAGCTGTTTTTT.

This chain joins TRBV5-4 and TRBJ2-3; the D is unclear. The V end was cut by 1 base, the J end by 5 bases, with 14 bases between. CDR1 is SGHNT, CDR2 YYREEE, per germline (reference sequence). The CDR3 runs to 15 residues. The CDR3 bases are TGTGCCAGCAGCTTGTATCTCGGTTCCGGAGATACGCAGTATTTT. Protein product: CASSLYLGSGDTQYF.

Comment on this clone: One end of the junction is discordant with germline, which a read error may explain. The chain has TRBV7-7 and TRBJ2-2, with D tentatively TRBD1 or TRBD2 (7 bases each). CDR1 SSHAT and CDR2 FNYEAQ come from the germline V gene (reference sequence). CDR3 length: 13 amino acids. CDR3 sequence reads: CASTRGGTGELFF. CDR3 nucleotide sequence: TGTGCTAGCACCAGGGGGGGTACCGGGGAGCTGTTTTTT.

This clone occurred once. V is TRBV24-1 and J is TRBJ1-5; possible D gene TRBD1, 5 bases. Germline V gives CDR1 KGHDR, CDR2 SFDVKD. The CDR3 has 14 residues. V gave up 4 bases and J gave up 9 bases, with 15 bases separating them. The CDR3 loop is CATSDSGGVTPQHF. DNA of the CDR3: TGTGCCACCAGTGACAGCGGGGGTGTAACGCCCCAGCATTTT.

The chain uses TRBV7-9 and TRBJ1-2; D call uncertain. Germline V gives CDR1 SEHNR, CDR2 FQNEAQ (reference sequence). The V end lost 1 base, the J end lost 7 bases, and 10 bases lay between the germline ends. The length of the CDR3 is 13 residues. In nucleotides, the CDR3 is TGTGCCAGCAGCTTAGACGGGAGAGTTGGCTACACCTTC. Translation gives CASSLDGRVGYTF.